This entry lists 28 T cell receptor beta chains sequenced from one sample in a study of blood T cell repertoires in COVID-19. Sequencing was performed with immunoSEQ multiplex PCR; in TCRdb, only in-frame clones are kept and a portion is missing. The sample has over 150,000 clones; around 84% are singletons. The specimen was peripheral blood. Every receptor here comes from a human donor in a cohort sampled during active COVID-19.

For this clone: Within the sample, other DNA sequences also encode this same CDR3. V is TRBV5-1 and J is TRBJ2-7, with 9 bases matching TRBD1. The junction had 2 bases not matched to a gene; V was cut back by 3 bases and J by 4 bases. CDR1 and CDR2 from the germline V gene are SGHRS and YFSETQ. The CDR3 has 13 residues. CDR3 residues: CASSSDRGYEQYF. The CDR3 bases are TGCGCCAGCAGCTCGGACAGGGGATACGAGCAGTACTTC.

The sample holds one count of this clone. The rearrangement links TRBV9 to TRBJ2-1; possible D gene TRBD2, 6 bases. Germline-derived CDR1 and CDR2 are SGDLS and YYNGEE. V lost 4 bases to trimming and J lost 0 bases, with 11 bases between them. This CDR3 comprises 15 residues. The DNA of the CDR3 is TGTGCCAGCAGCCCCGGGGGAAGCTCCTACAATGAGCAGTTCTTC. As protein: CASSPGGSSYNEQFF.

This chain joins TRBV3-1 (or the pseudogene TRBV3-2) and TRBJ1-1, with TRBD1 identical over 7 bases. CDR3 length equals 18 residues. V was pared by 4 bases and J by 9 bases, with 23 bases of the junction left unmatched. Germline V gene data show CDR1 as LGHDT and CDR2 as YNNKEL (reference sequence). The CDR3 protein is CASSLQGTGAEAIFKAFF. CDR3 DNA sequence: TGTGCCAGCAGCCTGCAAGGCACAGGGGCAGAGGCGATATTTAAAGCTTTCTTT.

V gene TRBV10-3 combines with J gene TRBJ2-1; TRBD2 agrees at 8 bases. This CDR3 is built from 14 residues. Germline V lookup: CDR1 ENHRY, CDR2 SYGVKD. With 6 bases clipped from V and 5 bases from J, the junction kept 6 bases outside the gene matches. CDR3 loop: CAISPTSGNNEQFF. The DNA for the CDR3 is TGTGCCATCAGCCCCACTAGCGGAAACAATGAGCAGTTCTTC.

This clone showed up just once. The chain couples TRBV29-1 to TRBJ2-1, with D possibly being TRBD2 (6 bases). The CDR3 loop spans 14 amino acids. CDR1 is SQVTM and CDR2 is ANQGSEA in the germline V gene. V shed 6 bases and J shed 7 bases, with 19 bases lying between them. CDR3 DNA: TGCAGCGTCAGGAGCGGGTCCGGTCGGAATGAGCAGTTCTTC. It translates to CSVRSGSGRNEQFF.

The CDR3 protein is CASSLGGSLGEQYF. The DNA for the CDR3 is TGTGCCAGCAGCTTAGGCGGCAGCCTCGGCGAGCAGTACTTC. The gene calls are TRBV7-6 and TRBJ2-7; D gene ambiguous. This CDR3 region has 14 residues. From germline, CDR1 is SGHVS and CDR2 FNYEAQ. V lost 1 base, J lost 6 bases, and 13 bases lay in between. Filled out from reference TRBV7-6 and TRBJ2-7, the complete variable domain reads GAGVSQSPRYKVTKRGQDVALRCDPISGHVSLYWYRQALGQGPEFLTYFNYEAQQDKSGLPNDRFSAERPEGSISTLTIQRTEQRDSAMYRCASSLGGSLGEQYFGPGTRLTVT.

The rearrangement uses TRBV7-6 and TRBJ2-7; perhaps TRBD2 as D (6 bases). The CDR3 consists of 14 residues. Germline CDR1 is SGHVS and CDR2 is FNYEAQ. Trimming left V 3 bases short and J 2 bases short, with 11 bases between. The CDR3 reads CASSFSSVTYEQYF. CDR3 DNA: TGTGCCAGCAGCTTTTCTAGCGTAACCTACGAGCAGTACTTC.

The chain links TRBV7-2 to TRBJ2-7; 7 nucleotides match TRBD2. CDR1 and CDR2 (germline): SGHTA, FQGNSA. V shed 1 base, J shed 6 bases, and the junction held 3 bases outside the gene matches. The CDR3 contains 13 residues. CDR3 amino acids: CASSLVVAGEQYF. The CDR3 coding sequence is TGTGCCAGCAGCTTAGTGGTAGCGGGCGAGCAGTACTTC.

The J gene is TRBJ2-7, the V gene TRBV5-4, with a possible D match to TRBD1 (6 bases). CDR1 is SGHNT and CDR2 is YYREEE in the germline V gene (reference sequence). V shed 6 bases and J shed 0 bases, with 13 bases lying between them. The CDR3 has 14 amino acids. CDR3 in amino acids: CASTNRASSYEQYF. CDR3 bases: TGTGCCAGCACGAACAGGGCGAGCTCCTACGAGCAGTACTTC. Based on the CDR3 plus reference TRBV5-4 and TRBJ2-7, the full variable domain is ETGVTQSPTHLIKTRGQQVTLRCSSQSGHNTVSWYQQALGQGPQFIFQYYREEENGRGNFPPRFSGLQFPNYSSELNVNALELDDSALYLCASTNRASSYEQYFGPGTRLTVT.

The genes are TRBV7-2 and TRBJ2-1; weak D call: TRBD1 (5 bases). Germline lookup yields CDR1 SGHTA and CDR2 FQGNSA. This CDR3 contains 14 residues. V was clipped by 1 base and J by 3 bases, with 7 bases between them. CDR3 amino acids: CASSLVGVYNEQFF. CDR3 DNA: TGTGCCAGCAGCTTAGTAGGGGTCTACAATGAGCAGTTCTTC.

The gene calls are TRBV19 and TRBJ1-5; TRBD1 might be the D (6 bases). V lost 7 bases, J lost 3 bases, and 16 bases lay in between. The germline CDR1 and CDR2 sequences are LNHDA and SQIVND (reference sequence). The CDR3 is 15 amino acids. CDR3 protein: CASTDPQGNNQPQHF. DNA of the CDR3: TGTGCCAGTACTGATCCCCAGGGGAACAATCAGCCCCAGCATTTT.

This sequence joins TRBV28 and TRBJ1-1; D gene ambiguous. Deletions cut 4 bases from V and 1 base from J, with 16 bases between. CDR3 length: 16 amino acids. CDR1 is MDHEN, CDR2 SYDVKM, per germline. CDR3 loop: CASSWSSRPGNTEAFF. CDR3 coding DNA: TGTGCCAGCAGTTGGTCGAGCAGGCCTGGGAACACTGAAGCTTTCTTT.

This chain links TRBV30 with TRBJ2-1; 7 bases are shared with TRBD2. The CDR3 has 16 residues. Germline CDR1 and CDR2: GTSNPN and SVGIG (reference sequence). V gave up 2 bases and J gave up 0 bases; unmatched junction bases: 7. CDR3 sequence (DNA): TGTGCCTGGAGTCTGGGGGGGAGAAGCTCCTACAATGAGCAGTTCTTC. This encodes CAWSLGGRSSYNEQFF.

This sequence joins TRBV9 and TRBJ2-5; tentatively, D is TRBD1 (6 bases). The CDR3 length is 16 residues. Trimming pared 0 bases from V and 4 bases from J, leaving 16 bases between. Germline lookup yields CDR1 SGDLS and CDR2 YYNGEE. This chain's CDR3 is CASSVGGTTGVETQYF. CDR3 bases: TGTGCCAGCAGCGTAGGGGGGACAACCGGCGTAGAGACCCAGTACTTC.

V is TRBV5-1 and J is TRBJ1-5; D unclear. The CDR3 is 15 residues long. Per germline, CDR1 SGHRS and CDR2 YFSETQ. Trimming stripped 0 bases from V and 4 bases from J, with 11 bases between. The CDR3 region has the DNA TGCGCCAGCAGCTTGGAGGCGGGTAATAATCAGCCCCAGCATTTT. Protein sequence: CASSLEAGNNQPQHF.

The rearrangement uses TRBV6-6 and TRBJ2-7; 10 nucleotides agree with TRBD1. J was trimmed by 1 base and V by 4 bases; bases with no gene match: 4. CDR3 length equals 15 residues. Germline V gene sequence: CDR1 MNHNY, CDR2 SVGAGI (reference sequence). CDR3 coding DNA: TGTGCCAGCAGTTCAGGGGACAGGGGTTCCTACGAGCAGTACTTC. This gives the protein CASSSGDRGSYEQYF.

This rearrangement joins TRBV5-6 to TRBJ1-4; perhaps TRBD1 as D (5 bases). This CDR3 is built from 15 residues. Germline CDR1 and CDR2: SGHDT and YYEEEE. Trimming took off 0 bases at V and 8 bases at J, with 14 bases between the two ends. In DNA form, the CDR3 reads TGTGCCAGCAGCTTGGCCGCGGGGCTCGAGGAAAAACTGTTTTTT. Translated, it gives CASSLAAGLEEKLFF.

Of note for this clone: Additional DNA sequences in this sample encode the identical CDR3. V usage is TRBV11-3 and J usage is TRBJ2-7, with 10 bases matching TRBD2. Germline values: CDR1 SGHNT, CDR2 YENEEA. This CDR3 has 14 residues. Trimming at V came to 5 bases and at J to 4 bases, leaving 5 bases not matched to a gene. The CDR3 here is CASSPSSGSYEQYF. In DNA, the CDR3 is TGTGCCAGCAGCCCATCTAGCGGGAGTTACGAGCAGTACTTC.

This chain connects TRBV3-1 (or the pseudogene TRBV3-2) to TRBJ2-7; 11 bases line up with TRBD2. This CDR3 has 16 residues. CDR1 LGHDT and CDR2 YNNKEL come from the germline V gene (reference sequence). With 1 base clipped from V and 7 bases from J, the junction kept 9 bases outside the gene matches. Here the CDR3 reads CASSQGGVAGGGEQYF. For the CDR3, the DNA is TGTGCCAGCAGCCAAGGGGGCGTAGCGGGAGGGGGAGAGCAGTACTTC.

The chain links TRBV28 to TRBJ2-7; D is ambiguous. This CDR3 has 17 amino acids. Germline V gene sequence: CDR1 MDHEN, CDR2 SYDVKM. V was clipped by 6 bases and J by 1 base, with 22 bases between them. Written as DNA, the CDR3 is TGTGCCAGCAGAAGTCCCCCCGGCACCGGGTGGTCCTACGAGCAGTACTTC. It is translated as CASRSPPGTGWSYEQYF. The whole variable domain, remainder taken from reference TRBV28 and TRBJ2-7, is DVKVTQSSRYLVKRTGEKVFLECVQDMDHENMFWYRQDPGLGLRLIYFSYDVKMKEKGDIPEGYSVSREKKERFSLILESASTNQTSMYLCASRSPPGTGWSYEQYFGPGTRLTVT.

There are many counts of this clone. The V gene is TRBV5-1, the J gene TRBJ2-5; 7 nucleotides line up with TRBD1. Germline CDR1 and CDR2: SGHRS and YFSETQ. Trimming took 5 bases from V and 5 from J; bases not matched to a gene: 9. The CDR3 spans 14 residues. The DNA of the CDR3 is TGCGCCAGCAGTCGAGACAGGGTTGGCGAGACCCAGTACTTC. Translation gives CASSRDRVGETQYF.

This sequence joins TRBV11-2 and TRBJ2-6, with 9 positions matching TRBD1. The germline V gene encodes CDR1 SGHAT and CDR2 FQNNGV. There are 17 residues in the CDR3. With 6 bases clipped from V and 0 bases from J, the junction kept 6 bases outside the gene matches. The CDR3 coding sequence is TGTGCCAGCAGACAACAGGGGGCCGGCTCTGGGGCCAACGTCCTGACTTTC. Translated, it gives CASRQQGAGSGANVLTF.

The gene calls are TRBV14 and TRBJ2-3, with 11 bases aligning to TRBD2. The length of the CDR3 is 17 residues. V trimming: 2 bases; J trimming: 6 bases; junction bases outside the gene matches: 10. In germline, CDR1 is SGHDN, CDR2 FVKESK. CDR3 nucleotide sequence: TGTGCCAGCAGCCAACCGGTTACTAGCGGGAGCGGTGATACGCAGTATTTT. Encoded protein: CASSQPVTSGSGDTQYF.

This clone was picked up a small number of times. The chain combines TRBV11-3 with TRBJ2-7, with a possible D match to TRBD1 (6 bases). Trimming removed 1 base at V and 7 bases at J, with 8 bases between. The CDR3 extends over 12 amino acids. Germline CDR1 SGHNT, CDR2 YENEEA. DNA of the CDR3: TGTGCCAGCAGCTTAGGCCAGGGGGAGCAGTACTTC. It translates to CASSLGQGEQYF.

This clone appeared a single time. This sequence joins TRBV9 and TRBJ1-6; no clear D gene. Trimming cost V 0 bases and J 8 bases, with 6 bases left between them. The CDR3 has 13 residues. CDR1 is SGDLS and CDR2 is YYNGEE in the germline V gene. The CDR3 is CASSVVRDSPLHF. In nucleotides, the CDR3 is TGTGCCAGCAGCGTAGTACGGGATTCACCCCTCCACTTT.

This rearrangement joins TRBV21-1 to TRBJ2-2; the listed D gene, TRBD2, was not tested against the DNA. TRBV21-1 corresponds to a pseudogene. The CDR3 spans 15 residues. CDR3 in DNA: TGTGCCAGCAGCAAACGGGGGGGCGGCACCGGGGAGCTGTTTTTT. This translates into CASSKRGGGTGELFF.

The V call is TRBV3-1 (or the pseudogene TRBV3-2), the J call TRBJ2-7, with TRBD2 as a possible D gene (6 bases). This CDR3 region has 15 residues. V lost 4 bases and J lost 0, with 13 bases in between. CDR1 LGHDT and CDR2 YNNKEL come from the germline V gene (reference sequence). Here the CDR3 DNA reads TGTGCCAGCAGCCTCAACCTCGGGAGCTCCTACGAGCAGTACTTC. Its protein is CASSLNLGSSYEQYF.

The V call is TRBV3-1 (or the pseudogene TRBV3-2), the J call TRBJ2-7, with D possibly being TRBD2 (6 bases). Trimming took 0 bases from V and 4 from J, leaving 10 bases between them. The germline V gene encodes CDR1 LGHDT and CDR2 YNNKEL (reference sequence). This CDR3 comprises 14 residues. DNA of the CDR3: TGTGCCAGCAGCCAAGAGGGGAGGCAGTACGAGCAGTACTTC. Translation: CASSQEGRQYEQYF.